One sample yielded the 2 T cell receptor beta chains listed below, sequenced in a study of regulatory T cells in long-lasting Graves disease. Relying on iRepertoire HTBI primers and Arm-PCR of CDR3 regions, the team built TCR beta libraries. TCRdb fed the multiplex PCR reads into MiXCR, producing one record per CDR3 protein. This table has more than 300,000 distinct CDR3 sequences, 15% to 20% appearing once. The time point was: newly diagnosed GD, antithyroid drugs for less than 3 months. Scientists built the TCR library using RNA that was extracted from PBMCs. These records were also assigned to another study, of T cells in Graves' hyperthyroidism and ophthalmopathy.

Sequenced here: peripheral blood mononuclear cells (PBMCs), sampled at new diagnosis, from a patient treated with antithyroid drugs. All receptors derive from a woman aged 18-29 years with Graves disease.

The chain carries TRBV6-1 and TRBJ2-1, with 8 bases matching TRBD2. Trimming at V came to 9 bases and at J to 7 bases, leaving 11 bases not matched to a gene. This CDR3 has 14 residues. From germline, CDR1 is MNHNS and CDR2 SASEGT. The CDR3 protein is CASSTGGIGNEQFF. CDR3 nucleotides: TGTGCCAGTTCCACGGGAGGGATCGGTAATGAGCAGTTCTTC.

This clonotype was seen only a few times. The genes are TRBV4-1 and TRBJ2-5; 13 positions match TRBD2. There are 16 residues in the CDR3. Germline CDR1 is MGHRA and CDR2 is YSYEKL. With V trimmed by 1 base and J by 2 bases, 1 base remained unmatched. The CDR3 region has the DNA TGCGCCAGCAGCCAAGGGGGACTAGCGGGACAAGAGACCCAGTACTTC. Translating gives CASSQGGLAGQETQYF.